The sample holds a few counts of the clone carrying this TCR beta chain. The antigen is unknown. With the Oncomine TCR Beta short-read assay, DNA from cultured CD4+ T cells was sequenced. TCRdb passed the PCR reads through MiXCR, listing each CDR3 protein once. The sample holds tens of thousands of distinct CDR3 sequences, 58% seen once. These data are taken from a study of vaccination and CD4 T cells after COVID-19. Study details: The post-vaccine samples came a median about 70 days after dose two (range 14 to 241). Culture controls were given either a CEFX pool, an HIV-1 Nef pool, or no peptide.

Indicated treatment: roughly 10-day PBMC culture with coronavirus spike peptide pools or control peptides (ViraFEST assay). After being plated at roughly 2.2 million per well, PBMCs were cultured with approximately 9.8 IU/ml IL-2 and around 9.7 ug/ml peptide pools. This CDR3 has 15 amino acids. Germline values: CDR1 SGHVS, CDR2 FQNEAQ. V shed 3 bases and J 4 bases; nucleotides not matched to a gene: 7. Sample: CD4+ T cells from blood, cultured in vitro. This TCR came from a human donor who had recovered from COVID-19. V gene TRBV7-8 combines with J gene TRBJ2-5; 8 bases line up with TRBD2. The CDR3 DNA follows: TGTGCCAGCAGCTTGGGGGGGGCGGGAGGAGAGACCCAGTACTTC. It codes for CASSLGGAGGETQYF. The whole variable domain, filled in from reference TRBV7-8 and TRBJ2-5, reads GAGVSQSPRYKVAKRGQDVALRCDPISGHVSLFWYQQALGQGPEFLTYFQNEAQLDKSGLPSDRFFAERPEGSVSTLKIQRTQQEDSAVYLCASSLGGAGGETQYFGPGTRLLVL.